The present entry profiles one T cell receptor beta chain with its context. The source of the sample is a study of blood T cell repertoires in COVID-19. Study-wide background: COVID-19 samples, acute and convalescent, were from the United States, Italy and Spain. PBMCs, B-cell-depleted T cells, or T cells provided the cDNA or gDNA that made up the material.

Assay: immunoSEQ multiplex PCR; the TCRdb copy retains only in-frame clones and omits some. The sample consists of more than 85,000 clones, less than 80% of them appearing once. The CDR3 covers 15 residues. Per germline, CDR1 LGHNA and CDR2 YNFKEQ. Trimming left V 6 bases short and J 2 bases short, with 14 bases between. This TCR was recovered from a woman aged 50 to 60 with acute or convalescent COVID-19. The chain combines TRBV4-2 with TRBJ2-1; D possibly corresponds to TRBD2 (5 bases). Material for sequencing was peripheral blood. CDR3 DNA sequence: TGTGCCAGCAGTGCAGAGGCCGGGGCCTACAATGAGCAGTTCTTC. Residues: CASSAEAGAYNEQFF.